This T cell receptor (beta chain) derives from a study of T cell changes during pregnancy in multiple sclerosis (dated by TCRdb to between 2018 and 2021). Regarding the research as a whole: The study examined how the T cell repertoire changed over the course of pregnancy in women with multiple sclerosis.

To note about this clone: Its binding antigen is unknown. No base quality values were provided; no much bigger clone lies one nucleotide off.

The library relied on the immunoSEQ multiplex PCR assay. This immuneACCESS table, as held by TCRdb, lists in-frame sequences with V and J called but not all clones. Of the missing ones, under half trace to an unresolved V gene in checked studies; the others have no known cause. The sample table shows some 20,000 clones, and approximately 90% are seen once. Jointly, the top ten make up roughly 1.3% of the sample. From the germline V gene, CDR1 is SGDLS and CDR2 is YYNGEE. From the cysteine up to the phenylalanine, the CDR3 has a length of 17 residues. Only the CDR3 DNA is retained, 51 bases long and in frame from the first base. V trim: 1 base; J trim: 0 bases; unmatched bases: 4.

The receptor chain draws on TRBV9 and TRBJ2-3; the central 11 bases match TRBD2. The specimen comprised CD4+ T cells from peripheral blood mononuclear cells, sampled in the first trimester of pregnancy. The TCR originated in a female donor in good health, enrolled as a control in a pregnancy study. The nucleotides read TGTGCCAGCAGCGTACTAGCGGGGGGACCTAGCACAGATACGCAGTATTTT. Its coded protein is CASSVLAGGPSTDTQYF.